Listed below are T cell receptor beta chains from one sample, sequenced in a study of blood T cell repertoires in COVID-19. The repertoire was sequenced with immunoSEQ multiplex PCR; TCRdb's copy has only in-frame clones and lacks some. The sample lists under 200,000 clones; over 65% were seen once. What was sequenced was peripheral blood. Receptors were obtained from a man aged 55 to 70 with acute or convalescent COVID-19. The CDR3 runs from the conserved cysteine through the conserved F or W. Each record gives: V gene, clone size, J gene, D gene, CDR3 protein, CDR3 DNA. The D gene is left open where the match is weak. Not every row has a clone size; where given, it reads once, few, many or a size class.

TRBV30	once	TRBJ1-2	NA	CAWSPQGRRHYTF	TGTGCCTGGAGTCCCCAGGGCAGGAGACACTACACCTTC
TRBV10-3	NA	TRBJ2-5	TRBD1	CAIRGQGGASETQYF	TGTGCCATCAGAGGACAGGGGGGAGCTTCGGAGACCCAGTACTTC
TRBV6-5	NA	TRBJ2-7	TRBD1	CATWEHRGRSHEQYF	TGTGCCACCTGGGAACACAGGGGACGTTCCCACGAGCAGTACTTC
TRBV6-2/TRBV6-3	NA	TRBJ2-1	TRBD2	CASSYRVGASGGNEQFF	TGTGCCAGCAGTTACCGTGTTGGGGCTAGCGGGGGGAATGAGCAGTTCTTC
TRBV20-1	NA	TRBJ2-7	TRBD1	CSGTASYEQYF	TGCAGCGGGACAGCCTCCTACGAGCAGTACTTC
TRBV6-2/TRBV6-3	NA	TRBJ1-2	NA	CASSYYVSPYGYTF	TGTGCCAGCAGTTACTATGTCAGTCCCTATGGCTACACCTTC
TRBV9	NA	TRBJ1-2	TRBD1	CASSLGTGATGGYTF	TGTGCCAGCAGCCTTGGGACAGGAGCGACAGGGGGCTACACCTTC
TRBV19	once	TRBJ2-5	TRBD2	CASRAVGTSGGETQYF	TGTGCCAGTAGAGCCGTCGGGACTAGCGGGGGGGAGACCCAGTACTTC
TRBV6-5	NA	TRBJ1-2	TRBD1	CASSYGTGGGYGYTF	TGTGCCAGCAGTTACGGGACAGGGGGCGGCTATGGCTACACCTTC
TRBV18	NA	TRBJ2-7	TRBD2	CASSPQSGGAVDEQYF	TGTGCCAGCTCACCACAAAGCGGGGGAGCCGTTGACGAGCAGTACTTC
TRBV30	NA	TRBJ2-3	TRBD2	CAWSTSGVQRTQYF	TGTGCCTGGAGTACCAGCGGGGTACAACGTACGCAGTATTTT
TRBV7-2	NA	TRBJ1-2	NA	CASSLGLLGGYTF	TGTGCCAGCAGCTTAGGCCTGCTAGGTGGCTACACCTTC
TRBV30	once	TRBJ2-7	NA	CASQRTAYSYEQYF	TGTGCCTCCCAAAGGACAGCTTACTCCTACGAGCAGTACTTC
TRBV7-8	NA	TRBJ1-2	NA	CASSLVAGIEENYGYTF	TGTGCCAGCAGCTTAGTGGCAGGCATTGAAGAGAACTATGGCTACACCTTC
TRBV9	NA	TRBJ2-3	TRBD2	CASSSPAGGRSDTQYF	TGTGCCAGCAGCTCTCCCGCGGGGGGGAGGTCAGATACGCAGTATTTT
TRBV10-2	NA	TRBJ1-1	NA	CASSEARGRVINTEAFF	TGCGCCAGCAGTGAGGCCAGGGGTAGAGTAATTAACACTGAAGCTTTCTTT
TRBV5-1	NA	TRBJ2-7	NA	CASSRRENYEQYF	TGCGCCAGCAGCCGCCGGGAGAACTACGAGCAGTACTTC
TRBV28	NA	TRBJ2-6	TRBD2	CAAVGGNSGANVLTF	TGTGCCGCAGTGGGGGGGAACTCTGGGGCCAACGTCCTGACTTTC
TRBV4-3	NA	TRBJ2-7	NA	CASSQGGRAGEQYF	TGCGCCAGCAGCCAAGGGGGCCGGGCGGGAGAGCAGTACTTC
TRBV20-1	NA	TRBJ1-2	NA	CSASQGQDGYTF	TGCAGTGCTAGTCAGGGGCAGGATGGCTACACCTTC
TRBV12-3/TRBV12-4	few	TRBJ2-7	TRBD2	CASRLAGNHEQYF	TGTGCCAGCAGGCTAGCGGGGAATCACGAGCAGTACTTC
TRBV5-1	NA	TRBJ1-2	TRBD1	CASSSDRGSSYGYTF	TGCGCCAGCAGCTCTGACAGGGGGAGCTCCTATGGCTACACCTTC
TRBV30	NA	TRBJ2-1	TRBD2	CAWSGLAGNEQFF	TGTGCCTGGAGTGGACTAGCGGGTAATGAGCAGTTCTTC
TRBV7-2	once	TRBJ2-7	TRBD1	CASSFLRAGGWYEQYF	TGTGCCAGCAGCTTCCTCAGGGCAGGGGGCTGGTACGAGCAGTACTTC
TRBV27	NA	TRBJ2-3	NA	CASSSFTDTQYF	TGTGCCAGCAGTTCTTTCACAGATACGCAGTATTTT
TRBV30	few	TRBJ1-6	NA	CAWSVRGGSNSPLHF	TGTGCCTGGAGTGTACGCGGGGGTTCGAATTCACCCCTCCACTTT
TRBV27	once	TRBJ2-7	TRBD1	CASSFQTGYEQYF	TGTGCCAGCAGTTTCCAGACAGGGTACGAGCAGTACTTC
TRBV3-1/TRBV3-2	NA	TRBJ1-1	NA	CASSQARGNTEAFF	TGTGCCAGCAGCCAAGCCCGAGGGAACACTGAAGCTTTCTTT
TRBV6-1	NA	TRBJ2-7	NA	CASSETGSSYEQYF	TGTGCCAGCAGTGAAACGGGGAGCTCCTACGAGCAGTACTTC
TRBV5-4	few	TRBJ1-2	NA	CASSLVQGLLGYTF	TGTGCCAGCAGCTTGGTTCAGGGCCTGTTAGGCTACACCTTC
TRBV6-1	once	TRBJ1-5	TRBD1	CASSEGQGSSQPQHF	TGTGCCAGCAGTGAGGGACAGGGATCGTCTCAGCCCCAGCATTTT
TRBV19	NA	TRBJ1-1	NA	CASSPGSFKNTEAFF	TGTGCCAGTAGTCCGGGGAGTTTTAAGAACACTGAAGCTTTCTTT
TRBV7-8	NA	TRBJ2-1	TRBD1	CASSPPGTGEWEQFF	TGTGCCAGCAGCCCCCCCGGGACAGGGGAATGGGAGCAGTTCTTC
TRBV4-1	NA	TRBJ1-2	NA	CASSQTANTPGHYYGYTF	TGCGCCAGCAGCCAAACTGCTAATACCCCGGGACACTATTATGGCTACACCTTC
TRBV9	NA	TRBJ2-7	TRBD1	CASSVVGDSSYEQYF	TGTGCCAGCAGCGTAGTAGGGGACAGCTCCTACGAGCAGTACTTC
TRBV7-2	NA	TRBJ2-1	TRBD2	CASASGGSYNEQFF	TGTGCCAGCGCTTCGGGAGGATCCTACAATGAGCAGTTCTTC
TRBV19	once	TRBJ2-1	NA	CASSVLHRNEQFF	TGTGCCAGTAGTGTGTTGCACAGGAATGAGCAGTTCTTC
TRBV25-1	NA	TRBJ2-1	TRBD1	CASSFGTAYNEQFF	TGTGCCAGCAGTTTCGGGACAGCATACAATGAGCAGTTCTTC
TRBV4-3	NA	TRBJ1-2	NA	CASSQVRGNYGYTF	TGCGCCAGCAGCCAAGTCCGGGGAAACTATGGCTACACCTTC
TRBV2	once	TRBJ2-5	TRBD2	CASSVERGLGTQYF	TGTGCCAGCAGTGTCGAGCGGGGGTTGGGGACCCAGTACTTC
TRBV19	NA	TRBJ1-5	TRBD1	CASTRTGGQPQHF	TGTGCCAGTACCAGGACAGGGGGTCAGCCCCAGCATTTT
TRBV15	NA	TRBJ2-5	TRBD2	CATSRGLSGLAGGETQYF	TGTGCCACCAGCAGAGGCCTTTCTGGACTAGCGGGGGGGGAGACCCAGTACTTC
TRBV15	NA	TRBJ2-5	NA	CATSRDRGQETQYF	TGTGCCACCAGCAGAGACAGGGGCCAAGAGACCCAGTACTTC
TRBV7-9	NA	TRBJ1-2	NA	CASSSIVTVNYGYTF	TGTGCCAGCAGCTCCATCGTGACAGTTAACTATGGCTACACCTTC